The subject of this entry is one TCR beta chain. Method: immunoSEQ multiplex PCR; TCRdb's copy keeps in-frame clones and lacks some. The profile shows fewer than 50,000 clones, 60% to 85% of them singletons. The record originates from a study of PD-L1 blockade in urothelial cancer. Study details: The year 2014 saw patients start atezolizumab, 1,200 mg intravenously every 3 weeks. Once treatment had started, blood was analyzed at 3 weeks (second dose) and again at 6 weeks.

J was trimmed by 1 base and V by 2 bases; bases with no gene match: 4. The germline V gene has CDR1 SNHLY and CDR2 FYNNEI. CDR3 length equals 16 residues. The time point is: pretreatment peripheral blood. This receptor was obtained from a man aged 70-80 years with urothelial cancer. Specimen: PBMCs, collected around atezolizumab (anti-PD-L1) treatment. This chain connects TRBV2 to TRBJ1-5; 8 positions match TRBD1. CDR3 sequence reads: CASSEQGAISNQPQHF. The CDR3 nucleotides read TGTGCCAGCAGTGAACAGGGGGCGATCAGCAATCAGCCCCAGCATTTT.